This T cell receptor (beta chain) was profiled in a study of blood T cell repertoires in COVID-19. TCRdb keeps only in-frame clones here, not all; method: immunoSEQ multiplex PCR. The sample records 300,000 or so clones, around 90% being singletons. Concerning this clone: The same CDR3 also results from other DNA sequences found in this sample.

From germline, CDR1 is LNHDA and CDR2 SQIVND (reference sequence). The CDR3 has 14 amino acids. V shed 4 bases and J 4 bases; nucleotides not matched to a gene: 1. V gene TRBV19 combines with J gene TRBJ2-2; 9 nucleotides line up with TRBD1. The specimen sequenced was peripheral blood. The receptor was derived from a man aged 18 to 29 who had recovered from COVID-19. The CDR3 protein is CASSTDRGTGELFF. The CDR3 DNA sequence: TGTGCCAGTAGTACGGACAGGGGCACCGGGGAGCTGTTTTTT.